A selection of T cell receptor beta chains follows, all from one sample in a study of Graves' ophthalmopathy and Graves' hyperthyroidism. TCRdb redid the calling of the multiplex PCR reads with MiXCR, one entry per CDR3 protein. The table lists under 250,000 distinct CDR3 sequences, under 25% of them singletons. Sequencing was carried out using peripheral blood. The receptors stem from a woman in her 50s with Graves' ophthalmopathy. Each CDR3 is given with its conserved first and last residue. Each record gives: clone size, J gene, V gene, D gene, CDR3 DNA, CDR3 protein. D genes are given only for firm matches. A row's size may be missing; if present it is once, few, many or a size class.

many | TRBJ2-7 | TRBV6-1 | . | TGTGCCAGCAGTAGCATCAAGCAGTACTTC | CASSSIKQYF
many | TRBJ2-7 | TRBV7-2 | . | TGTGCCAGCAGCTTACAGCCCTTAGGCCCCTACGAGCAGTACTTC | CASSLQPLGPYEQYF
. | TRBJ2-5 | TRBV29-1 | TRBD2 | TGCAGCGTTGAAGTACTAGCGGGAGCCCGAGAGACCCAGTACTTC | CSVEVLAGARETQYF
. | TRBJ1-3 | TRBV18 | TRBD1 | TGTGCCAGCTCACCTGAAAGACAGGGTCTGGGCTCTGGAAACACCATATATTTT | CASSPERQGLGSGNTIYF
many | TRBJ2-5 | TRBV28 | . | TGTGCCAGCAGCAGGGTATTTCATGAGACCCAGTACTTC | CASSRVFHETQYF
few | TRBJ1-2 | TRBV4-2 | . | TGTGCCAGCAGCCCTGGAACAGGGCTACCTATTTGGGGCTACACCTTC | CASSPGTGLPIWGYTF
. | TRBJ2-7 | TRBV24-1 | TRBD1 | TGTGCCACCAGTGATCCCGGGACAGGGGTATACGAGCAGTACTTC | CATSDPGTGVYEQYF
many | TRBJ1-2 | TRBV12-3/TRBV12-4 | . | TGTGCCAGCAGTTTGGGCAGCCGGTACGACTACACCTTC | CASSLGSRYDYTF
many | TRBJ2-7 | TRBV5-5 | . | TGTGCCACCAAATACCGGGACGGGAGCTGGGAGCAGTACTTC | CATKYRDGSWEQYF
few | TRBJ1-1 | TRBV12-3/TRBV12-4 | . | TGTGCCAGCAGTTCACCCCGTGGGACGAGGGTCGGCACTGAAGCTTTCTTT | CASSSPRGTRVGTEAFF
many | TRBJ2-1 | TRBV6-1 | . | TGTGCCAGTCGGGGGGACAGGACCTACTACAATGAGCAGTTCTTC | CASRGDRTYYNEQFF
. | TRBJ1-1 | TRBV6-1 | . | TGTGCCAGCCTCAGGGCCACTGAAGCTTTCTTT | CASLRATEAFF
many | TRBJ2-6 | TRBV7-2 | TRBD1 | TGTGCCAGCAGCTCAGGGGGCTCTGGGGCCAACGTCCTGACTTTC | CASSSGGSGANVLTF
many | TRBJ1-1 | TRBV10-1 | . | TGCGCCAGCAGTGAGTCTCAGGGGATAACTGAAGCTTTCTTT | CASSESQGITEAFF
many | TRBJ2-7 | TRBV19 | TRBD2 | TGTGCCAGTAGTAGAAGGACTAGCGGGTCCTCTGTCAACTACGAGCAGTACTTC | CASSRRTSGSSVNYEQYF
. | TRBJ2-5 | TRBV7-6 | . | TGTGCCAGCAGCTACATCGAGCCCCGATTAGAGACCCAGTACTTC | CASSYIEPRLETQYF
. | TRBJ2-1 | TRBV3-1 | . | TGTGCCAGCAGCCAAGATTCGGCTCAGGGGCATGAGCAGTTCTTC | CASSQDSAQGHEQFF
. | TRBJ2-4 | TRBV29-1 | TRBD1 | TGCAGCGTAGCCGACAGGGGGTTAAAGTCTAAACTAGCCAAAAACATGCAGTACTTC | CSVADRGLKSKLAKNMQYF
many | TRBJ1-2 | TRBV27 | . | TGTGCCAGCAGTTTTGCAGAGGGGGGACTTAGCTATGGCTACACCTTC | CASSFAEGGLSYGYTF
. | TRBJ2-7 | TRBV7-6 | TRBD2 | TGTGCCAGCAGCTTAGGGACCGGGACTAGCGGGAGCCCAGCCACCTACGAGCAGTACTTC | CASSLGTGTSGSPATYEQYF
. | TRBJ1-1 | TRBV5-5 | TRBD1 | TGTGCCAGCATCATGGACAGGGCGAACACTGAAGCTTTCTTT | CASIMDRANTEAFF
. | TRBJ1-5 | TRBV12-3/TRBV12-4 | . | TGTGCCAGCACCACAGGGTCTAACAATCAGCCCCAGCATTTT | CASTTGSNNQPQHF
. | TRBJ2-5 | TRBV20-1 | . | TGCAGTGCTAGTCCCGGACTGGTCCAAGAGACCCAGTACTTC | CSASPGLVQETQYF
many | TRBJ2-7 | TRBV29-1 | TRBD2 | TGCAGCGTTGAAGGGACTAGCGGGATCTCCTACGAGCAGTACTTC | CSVEGTSGISYEQYF
few | TRBJ1-2 | TRBV6-1 | TRBD1 | TGTGCCAGCAGATCAACAGGGGGTGGCTATGGCTACACCTTC | CASRSTGGGYGYTF
many | TRBJ2-7 | TRBV28 | TRBD2 | TGTGCCAGCAGTCCTTTGACTAGCGGGAGGGTCTACGAGCAGTACTTC | CASSPLTSGRVYEQYF
. | TRBJ2-2 | TRBV27 | . | TGTGCCAGCAGCCCAGGGATCTGGAACACCGGGGAGCTGTTTTTT | CASSPGIWNTGELFF
. | TRBJ2-6 | TRBV6-8 | TRBD1 | TGTGCCAGCAGCAAGCGGGACAGGGGGTTCACTGGGGCCAACGTCCTGACTTTC | CASSKRDRGFTGANVLTF
. | TRBJ2-7 | TRBV5-1 | . | TGCGCCAGCAGCTTGGACAGTTTCTACGAGCAGTACTTC | CASSLDSFYEQYF
many | TRBJ1-5 | TRBV7-6 | . | TGTGCCAGCAGCCCGGGAGCAATTTATAGCAATCAGCCCCAGCATTTT | CASSPGAIYSNQPQHF
. | TRBJ2-5 | TRBV20-1 | TRBD1 | TGCAGTGCTAGTCCCGGGACAGGGGATGAGACCCAGTACTTC | CSASPGTGDETQYF
many | TRBJ1-2 | TRBV28 | . | TGTGCCAGCAGTTTACCAGGAGGATCGAGATATGGCTACACCTTC | CASSLPGGSRYGYTF
many | TRBJ1-2 | TRBV7-9 | TRBD1 | TGTGCCAGCAGCACCGGACAGGTGCCCGCCTATGGCTACACCTTC | CASSTGQVPAYGYTF
. | TRBJ1-5 | TRBV2 | TRBD1 | TGTGCCAGCAGAGGGACAGGGGGAGCTCAGCCCCAGCATTTT | CASRGTGGAQPQHF
. | TRBJ1-5 | TRBV30 | . | TGTGCCTGGAGCGGAGGACGGATCAATCAGCCCCAGCATTTT | CAWSGGRINQPQHF
few | TRBJ2-7 | TRBV30 | . | TGTGCCTGGAGTCTCCCAGGGCTCTACGAGCAGTACTTC | CAWSLPGLYEQYF
. | TRBJ2-5 | TRBV11-2 | TRBD2 | TGTGCCAGCAGCTTAGGCCGGCGGACTAGCGGGAGCAGAGAGACCCAGTACTTC | CASSLGRRTSGSRETQYF
. | TRBJ1-5 | TRBV10-3 | . | TGTGCCAGCAGTGAGTCGGATCATAGCAATCAGCCCCAGCATTTT | CASSESDHSNQPQHF
many | TRBJ2-7 | TRBV5-6 | . | TGTGCCAGCAGCCCAGAGGGGACATACGAGCAGTACTTC | CASSPEGTYEQYF
many | TRBJ2-7 | TRBV25-1 | . | TGTGCCAGCAGTGAGGGGGGGGCTTCGGGACCACCCGAGCAGTACTTC | CASSEGGASGPPEQYF
many | TRBJ2-3 | TRBV9 | . | TGTGCCAGCAGCGGCGGTAGTAGCACAGATACGCAGTATTTT | CASSGGSSTDTQYF
. | TRBJ2-5 | TRBV5-1 | TRBD2 | TGCGCCAGCAGCGAGGGACTAGCGGGAGTTTTGGAGACCCAGTACTTC | CASSEGLAGVLETQYF
many | TRBJ1-5 | TRBV3-1 | . | TGTGCCAGCAGCCAAGGTGGGATTGGGGGCAATCAGCCCCAGCATTTT | CASSQGGIGGNQPQHF
. | TRBJ1-1 | TRBV10-3 | . | TGTGCCATCAGCCTCGACCCGCTAAGGGCTGAAGCTTTCTTT | CAISLDPLRAEAFF
many | TRBJ1-2 | TRBV20-1 | . | TGCAGTGCTAGACCTTACAGGGAAGCTAACTATGGCTACACCTTC | CSARPYREANYGYTF
. | TRBJ2-6 | TRBV18 | TRBD1 | TGTGCCAGCTCACCAACAGGGGTCTCTGGGGCCAACGTCCTGACTTTC | CASSPTGVSGANVLTF
many | TRBJ2-5 | TRBV9 | . | TGTGCCAGCAGCGTTCGCTCACAAGAGACCCAGTACTTC | CASSVRSQETQYF
. | TRBJ2-7 | TRBV6-4 | . | TGTGCCAGCAGTTACTCTGGCTCGTGGGCCGAGCAGTACTTC | CASSYSGSWAEQYF
few | TRBJ1-1 | TRBV29-1 | . | TGCAGCGTTGAGCCGGCTTGGACTGAAGCTTTCTTT | CSVEPAWTEAFF
many | TRBJ1-2 | TRBV5-4 | . | TGTGCCAGCAGCCCCCGACTGACAGGAGACTATGGCTACACCTTC | CASSPRLTGDYGYTF
few | TRBJ2-2 | TRBV20-1 | TRBD2 | TGCAGTGCTAGAGTCGCGGTACTAGCGGCCGGGGAGCTGTCTTTT | CSARVAVLAAGELSF
many | TRBJ2-6 | TRBV19 | . | TGTGCCAGTCGTTTTGGTCCTGGGGCCAACGTCCTGACTTTC | CASRFGPGANVLTF
many | TRBJ1-5 | TRBV20-1 | . | TGCAGTGCTATTTGGGGCAATCAGCCCCAGCATTTT | CSAIWGNQPQHF
many | TRBJ1-2 | TRBV19 | . | TGTGCCAGTAGCCGAACAAGTCCTACTAACTATGGCTACACCTTC | CASSRTSPTNYGYTF
many | TRBJ2-7 | TRBV29-1 | . | TGCAGCGCCGGCGAACGAGGCGAGCAGTACTTC | CSAGERGEQYF
few | TRBJ1-2 | TRBV25-1 | TRBD1 | TGTGCCAGCAGCGAACCCGGGACAGGGTATGGCTACACCTTC | CASSEPGTGYGYTF
many | TRBJ2-4 | TRBV20-1 | TRBD2 | TGCAGTGCTCTCTGGACTAGCGATTCAAACATTCAGTACTTC | CSALWTSDSNIQYF
few | TRBJ2-5 | TRBV28 | . | TGTGCCAGCAGTTTACGTCGGGGACAATCGACCCAGTACTTC | CASSLRRGQSTQYF